Detailed here is one TCR beta chain. No antigen is known for it. Its ends do not fully match the called genes, so a read error is possible. The CDR3 runs 15 residues. CDR1 DFQATT and CDR2 SNEGSKA come from the germline V gene (reference sequence). The data stem from a study of molecular identifiers for immune sequencing clone quantification. The study's findings and limits: Clones above 20 RNA copies held over 97% of effector molecules, under 1% in naive cells.

TCRdb passed the PCR reads through MiXCR, listing each CDR3 protein once. The sample comprises 90,000 to 120,000 distinct CDR3 sequences, roughly 38% of which are singletons, and roughly 4.2% rests with the top ten. Sequenced input: naive CD8+ T cells from blood, with Jurkat cell RNA spiked in. Subset reported: FACS-sorted CD8+CD4-CCR7+CD45RA+ naive T cells. This receptor was identified in a human donor in good health. Some libraries in this study had Jurkat cell RNA spiked in. This chain joins TRBV20-1 and TRBJ2-7; D is unclear. The CDR3 DNA reads TGCAGTGCTAGAGATCACGAGAGTAGCTCCTACGAGCAGAACTTC. Its protein product is CSARDHESSSYEQNF.